This entry describes one TCR beta chain. This sample is part of a study of blood T cell repertoires in COVID-19. Whole-study context: Sources were T cells, B-cell-depleted T cells, or PBMCs; the material itself was cDNA or gDNA.

Original methodology: How many nucleated cells were present was estimated from reference gene primer amplification. The assay was immunoSEQ multiplex PCR, and TCRdb's table has in-frame clones only and misses some. That table furnishes V, J and clone size, whereas the DNA furnished D and trimming. The data hold 130,000 to 150,000 clones, with roughly 88% observed a single time. All enrollees were roughly 18 to 89 years old and from about 24 US areas. The receptor comes from a woman younger than 45 with acute COVID-19. The source material was PBMCs or T cells enriched from blood (not recorded which).

Here the CDR3 reads CASSYTSDLYNEQFF. Written as DNA, the CDR3 is TGTGCCAGCAGCTATACTAGCGACCTCTACAATGAGCAGTTCTTC. The V and J genes are TRBV6-4 and TRBJ2-1; TRBD2 agrees at 7 bases. Germline loops: CDR1 MRHNA, CDR2 SNTAGT. The CDR3 spans 15 residues. J lost 3 bases, V lost 6 bases, and 8 bases had no gene match.